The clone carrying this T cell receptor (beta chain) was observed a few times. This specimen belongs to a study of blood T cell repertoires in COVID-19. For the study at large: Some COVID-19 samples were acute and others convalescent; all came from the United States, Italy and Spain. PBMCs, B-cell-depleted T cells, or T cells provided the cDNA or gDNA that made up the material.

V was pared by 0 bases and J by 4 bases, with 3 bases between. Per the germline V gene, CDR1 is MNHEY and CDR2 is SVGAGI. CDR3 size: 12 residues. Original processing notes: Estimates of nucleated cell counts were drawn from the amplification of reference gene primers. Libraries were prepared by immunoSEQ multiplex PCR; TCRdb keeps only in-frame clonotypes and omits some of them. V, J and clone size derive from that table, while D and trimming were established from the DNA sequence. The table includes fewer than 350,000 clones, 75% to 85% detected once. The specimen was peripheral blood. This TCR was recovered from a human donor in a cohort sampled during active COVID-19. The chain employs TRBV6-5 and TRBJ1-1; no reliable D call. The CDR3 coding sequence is TGTGCCAGCAGTTACTCGAGCACTGAAGCTTTCTTT. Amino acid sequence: CASSYSSTEAFF.